This T cell receptor (beta chain) was sequenced in a study of cytomegalovirus exposure and HLA in healthy donors. Study at large: Genotyping showed roughly 81% of about 370 donors falling in the Caucasian-associated ancestry cluster. Study-level results: TCR beta chains numbering some 160 were designated cytomegalovirus-associated. Differences between HLA loci emerged in a later analysis of TCR association rates, with DRB1 most and HLA-C fewest. Follow-up analysis later connected one missense variant in DCLRE1C with trimming of TCR beta V- and J-genes.

Remarks on this clone: Its antigen is as yet unknown.

The CDR3 sequence is 13 residues long. Germline-derived CDR1 and CDR2 are SGHKS and YYEKEE (reference sequence). V was shortened by 4 bases and J by 8 bases, with 15 bases between the two germline ends. 60 Vbeta and 13 Jbeta primers were used in PCR. Assay used: immunoSEQ multiplex PCR; TCRdb lists only in-frame clones, some missing. The table includes 130,000 or so clones, about three quarters detected once. J is TRBJ1-2 and V is TRBV5-5; D is possibly TRBD1 (5 bases). Sequenced: PBMCs. The sequence came from a man aged 40-50 years in good health and CMV-seropositive. The CDR3 nucleotides read TGTGCCAGCAGCATGGGACCGCGGTGGGGCTACACCTTC. This gives the protein CASSMGPRWGYTF.